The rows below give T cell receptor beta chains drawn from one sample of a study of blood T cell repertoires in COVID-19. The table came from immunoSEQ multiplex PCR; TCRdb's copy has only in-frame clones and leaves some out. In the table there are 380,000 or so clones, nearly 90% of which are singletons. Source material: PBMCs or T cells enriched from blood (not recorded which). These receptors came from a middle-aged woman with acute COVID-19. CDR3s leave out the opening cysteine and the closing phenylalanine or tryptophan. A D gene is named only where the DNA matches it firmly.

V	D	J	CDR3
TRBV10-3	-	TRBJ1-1	AISESGGEVEAF
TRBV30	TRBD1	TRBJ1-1	AWRFMARGWTEAF
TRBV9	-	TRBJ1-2	ASSVPGSVLNGYT
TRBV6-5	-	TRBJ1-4	ASSYVGAHEKLF
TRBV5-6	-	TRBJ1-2	ASSLAFAIPEGYT
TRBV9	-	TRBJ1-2	ASSERDSYGYT
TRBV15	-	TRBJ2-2	ATGRRGELF
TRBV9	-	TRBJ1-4	ASSADIGQGEKLF
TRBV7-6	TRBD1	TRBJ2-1	ASSPGQGPYNEQF
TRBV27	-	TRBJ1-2	ASSLSFGYGYT
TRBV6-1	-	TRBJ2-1	ASSGLGGSSYNEQF
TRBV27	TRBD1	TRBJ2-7	ASSLTGNGAYEQY
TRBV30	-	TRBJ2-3	AWTSRGPTDTQY
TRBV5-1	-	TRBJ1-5	ASSLGGVSNQPQH
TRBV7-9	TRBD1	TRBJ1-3	ASTQGEGNTIY
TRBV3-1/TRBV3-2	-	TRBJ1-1	ASSARDFNTEAF
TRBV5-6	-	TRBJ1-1	ASTFLSTGNTEAF
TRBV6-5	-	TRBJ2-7	ASSLTGRRYEQY
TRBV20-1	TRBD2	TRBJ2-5	SASPSGGAETQY
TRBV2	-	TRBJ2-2	ASRELPGLMGGGGELF
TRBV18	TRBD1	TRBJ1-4	ASSPQGAQSEKLF
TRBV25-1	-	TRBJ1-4	ASIGTYNEKLF
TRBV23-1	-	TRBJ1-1	ASGNRVGTEAF
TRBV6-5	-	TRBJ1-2	ASNKGRAYGYT
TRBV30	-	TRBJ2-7	AWSVVRSHEQY
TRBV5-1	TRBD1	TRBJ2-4	ASSPGTGGAYIQY
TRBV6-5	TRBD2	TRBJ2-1	ASRKRGGVVYEQF
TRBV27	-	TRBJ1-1	ASSLQGFSTEAF
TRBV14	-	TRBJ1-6	ASSQVRGTSPLH
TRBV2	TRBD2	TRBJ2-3	ASSGGGTSVDTQY
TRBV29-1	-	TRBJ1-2	SVEGSYGYT
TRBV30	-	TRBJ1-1	ALDEGTEAF
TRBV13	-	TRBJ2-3	ASSLLGRSTDTQY
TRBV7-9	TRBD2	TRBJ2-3	ASSQGTTSGGPKDTQY
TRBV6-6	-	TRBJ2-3	ASSASGDRDTQY
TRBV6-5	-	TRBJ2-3	ASRLREGGRDTQY
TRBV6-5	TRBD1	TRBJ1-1	ASSPRTGVNTEAF
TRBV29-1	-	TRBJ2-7	SGKTGEIEQY
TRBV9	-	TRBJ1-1	ASSAQVNMNTEAF
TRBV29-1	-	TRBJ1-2	SVGQGGGYT
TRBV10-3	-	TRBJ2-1	AISESARGNEQF
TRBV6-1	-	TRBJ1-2	ASSESGGIYGYT
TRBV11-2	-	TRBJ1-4	ASSEVGRGEEKLF
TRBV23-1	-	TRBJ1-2	ASSHARGTLPLWGYT
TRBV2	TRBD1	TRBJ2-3	ASSQTGLGPDTQY
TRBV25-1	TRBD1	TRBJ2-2	ASSSRTGGNTGELF